Listed here is a single T cell receptor beta chain. Antigen: not known. Data came from immunoSEQ multiplex PCR; TCRdb stores just in-frame clones and leaves some out. Among 200,000 or so clones listed, 94% were seen once. This sample is part of a study of T cell responses to AZD1222 COVID-19 vaccine. Study conclusions and caveats: Researchers report vaccine-associated CD4 TCRs spanning spike, with dominance at 160-218 and 743-854. Seropositive at baseline were only a handful of AZD1222 recipients. The breadth and depth of Spike-specific TCRs increased once two AZD1222 doses had been given. Donor demographics were predominantly white British with a female majority; clonal diversity may be underestimated.

The CDR3 length is 14 residues. Germline loops: CDR1 LGHDT, CDR2 YNNKEL (reference sequence). The V and J ends lost 0 bases and 10 bases respectively, with 15 bases between them. This specimen consisted of peripheral blood, obtained on day 0 of AZD1222 vaccination. This clonotype originated in an adult in good health. The gene calls are TRBV3-1 (or the pseudogene TRBV3-2) and TRBJ1-1; a weak D match, TRBD1 (5 bases). The CDR3 sequence: CASSQEGGSSRAFF. The CDR3 DNA reads TGTGCCAGCAGCCAAGAGGGGGGGAGTTCAAGAGCTTTCTTT.